Following are 8 T cell receptor beta chains from one sample sequenced in a study of TIL therapy for anti-PD-1-resistant metastatic lung cancer (dated by TCRdb to the early 2020s). In light of the paper, this sample's time point label describes: pre-treatment sample, taken before nivolumab and TIL therapy. The immunoSEQ v3 hsTCRB kit was used to amplify TCR beta CDR3 regions from genomic DNA through bias-controlled multiplex PCR. Sourced from immuneACCESS, this table was stored by TCRdb with only in-frame sequences that have V and J called. A share of the clones is absent; for the studies checked, an unresolved V gene accounts for under half, and the remainder has no known explanation. For this sample there are about 32,000 clones; 70% to 80% appear just once. The ten largest clones add up to 2.5% to 3% of the sample. The material sequenced was blood, taken at baseline. The receptors come from a woman aged 30 to 85 with non-small cell lung cancer.

The rearrangement joins TRBV6-1 to TRBJ2-5, with 7 bases matching TRBD2. The CDR3 is made up of 14 amino acids. V lost 4 bases, J lost 1 base, and 3 bases stayed unmatched. CDR1 and CDR2 (germline): MNHNS, SASEGT. The CDR3 coding sequence is TGTGCCAGCAGTGCGGGGAGGGTCCAAGAGACCCAGTACTTC. It codes for CASSAGRVQETQYF.

The chain employs TRBV2 and TRBJ2-4; no clear D gene. The CDR3 is 17 residues long. Looked up from germline, CDR1 is SNHLY and CDR2 is FYNNEI. Trimming cost V 6 bases and J 7 bases, with 25 bases left between them. The CDR3 DNA reads as TGTGCCAGCAGACAAATCTTGACGAGCCCGAGGCTGAACATTCAGTACTTC. Its translation: CASRQILTSPRLNIQYF. Looking up the rest from reference TRBV2 and TRBJ2-4 gives the full variable domain: EPEVTQTPSHQVTQMGQEVILRCVPISNHLYFYWYRQILGQKVEFLVSFYNNEISEKSEIFDDQFSVERPDGSNFTLKIRSTKLEDSAMYFCASRQILTSPRLNIQYFGAGTRLSVL.

This clone has more than one count but fewer than ten. V gene TRBV5-1 combines with J gene TRBJ2-5; 11 bases fit TRBD2. The CDR3 covers 14 residues. Germline CDR1 and CDR2: SGHRS and YFSETQ. V lost 7 bases to trimming and J lost 3 bases; unmatched junction nucleotides: 5. For the CDR3, the DNA is TGCGCCAGCCAAGGGACTAGCGGAAAAGAGACCCAGTACTTC. This encodes CASQGTSGKETQYF.

The gene calls are TRBV7-9 and TRBJ2-3; a weak D match, TRBD2 (6 bases). The CDR3 has 13 residues. V lost 7 bases, J lost 3 bases, and 11 bases lay in between. Germline values: CDR1 SEHNR, CDR2 FQNEAQ (reference sequence). CDR3 amino acids: CASTGTVTDTQYF. The DNA for the CDR3 is TGTGCCAGCACCGGGACTGTTACAGATACGCAGTATTTT.

J is TRBJ2-3 and V is TRBV7-9; TRBD2 agrees at 8 bases. The trim removed 5 bases at V and 6 bases at J, leaving 7 bases unmatched. CDR3 length: 14 residues. Per the germline V gene, CDR1 is SEHNR and CDR2 is FQNEAQ (reference sequence). The CDR3 DNA is TGTGCCAGCAGCCCACCGGGACTAGGGGATACGCAGTATTTT. Translation: CASSPPGLGDTQYF.

In this sample, this clone turned up a few times. CDR3 region: CASSQSVSYEQYF. The CDR3 coding sequence is TGCGCCAGCAGCCAATCGGTCTCCTACGAGCAGTACTTC. The rearrangement joins TRBV4-1 to TRBJ2-7; D gene ambiguous. CDR1 MGHRA and CDR2 YSYEKL come from the germline V gene. V was shortened by 2 bases and J by 0 bases, with 5 bases between the two germline ends. The CDR3 length is 13 residues.

For the CDR3, the DNA is TGTGCCAGCAGCTTGAGCGCTGACACAGATACGCAGTATTTT. It specifies CASSLSADTDTQYF. This chain uses TRBV11-3 with TRBJ2-3; the D is unclear. Trimming took off 3 bases at V and 2 bases at J, with 9 bases between the two ends. In germline, CDR1 is SGHNT, CDR2 YENEEA. The CDR3 is made up of 14 amino acids.

The J gene is TRBJ2-2, the V gene TRBV11-2; 9 positions agree with TRBD1. Trimming removed 8 bases from V and 1 base from J; junction bases left unmatched: 2. Germline V lookup: CDR1 SGHAT, CDR2 FQNNGV. The CDR3 has 14 amino acids. CDR3 sequence reads: CASGGQGNTGELFF. The DNA for the CDR3 is TGTGCCAGCGGGGGACAGGGGAACACCGGGGAGCTGTTTTTT.